Listed below are T cell receptor beta chains from one sample, sequenced in a study of shared clonotypes between healthy human individuals. Produced via immunoSEQ multiplex PCR; TCRdb's table is partial and in-frame only. The data hold about 2.2 million clones, with around 93% observed a single time. The specimen sequenced was naive CD8+ T cells from PBMCs. The receptors were sampled from a man aged 18 to 30 in good health. Some clones in this sample may be carry-over from other donors' samples. CDR3s include the opening cysteine and the closing phenylalanine or tryptophan. Fields, in order: D gene, J gene, clone size, V gene, CDR3 protein, CDR3 DNA. A D gene is named only where the DNA matches it firmly. Not every row has a clone size; where given, it reads once, few, many or a size class.

D: TRBD1; J: TRBJ1-2; size: .; V: TRBV27; CDR3: CASSLRGTAPFWYGYTF; DNA: TGTGCCAGCAGTTTGCGAGGGACAGCGCCTTTTTGGTATGGCTACACCTTC
D: .; J: TRBJ1-1; size: .; V: TRBV11-2; CDR3: CASRPGASEAFF; DNA: TGTGCCAGCAGGCCGGGGGCGAGTGAAGCTTTCTTT
D: .; J: TRBJ2-4; size: .; V: TRBV7-6; CDR3: CASSLDPPGGTGADIQYF; DNA: TGTGCCAGCAGCTTAGACCCGCCAGGGGGAACGGGGGCGGACATTCAGTACTTC
D: TRBD2; J: TRBJ2-7; size: .; V: TRBV5-1; CDR3: CASSFGPRLAGDYEQYF; DNA: TGCGCCAGCAGCTTCGGTCCCCGGCTAGCGGGGGACTACGAGCAGTACTTC
D: TRBD2; J: TRBJ2-1; size: .; V: TRBV27; CDR3: CASKGVAGSYNEQFF; DNA: TGTGCCAGCAAAGGGGTAGCGGGGTCCTACAATGAGCAGTTCTTC
D: TRBD1; J: TRBJ1-2; size: .; V: TRBV29-1; CDR3: CSGRDRGDYGYTF; DNA: TGCAGCGGCCGGGACAGGGGCGACTATGGCTACACCTTC
D: .; J: TRBJ2-2; size: .; V: TRBV4-1; CDR3: CASGRTRNTGELFF; DNA: TGCGCCAGCGGGAGGACGAGGAACACCGGGGAGCTGTTTTTT
D: .; J: TRBJ2-5; size: .; V: TRBV6-5; CDR3: CASSYSLGEETQYF; DNA: TGTGCCAGCAGTTACTCGTTAGGGGAGGAGACCCAGTACTTC
D: .; J: TRBJ2-7; size: .; V: TRBV7-3; CDR3: CASSFTTGAENEQYF; DNA: TGTGCCAGCAGCTTCACGACAGGCGCCGAGAACGAGCAGTACTTC
D: .; J: TRBJ2-1; size: .; V: TRBV27; CDR3: CALRSSYNEQFF; DNA: TGTGCCTTGCGATCTAGTTACAATGAGCAGTTCTTC
D: .; J: TRBJ2-7; size: once; V: TRBV5-6; CDR3: CASSLLVDYEQYF; DNA: TGTGCCAGCAGCTTGCTGGTTGACTACGAGCAGTACTTC
D: .; J: TRBJ1-4; size: .; V: TRBV14; CDR3: CASSQMGMKKLFF; DNA: TGTGCCAGCAGCCAAATGGGGATGAAGAAACTGTTTTTT
D: .; J: TRBJ2-2; size: .; V: TRBV13; CDR3: CASSFGTGELFF; DNA: TGTGCCAGCAGCTTCGGCACCGGGGAGCTGTTTTTT
D: TRBD2; J: TRBJ2-1; size: .; V: TRBV7-3; CDR3: CASSPGLGGSIGNEQFF; DNA: TGTGCCAGCAGCCCGGGGCTGGGCGGGAGTATTGGAAATGAGCAGTTCTTC
D: TRBD2; J: TRBJ2-3; size: .; V: TRBV27; CDR3: CASSPMSSGSNTQYF; DNA: TGTGCCAGCAGCCCGATGTCTAGCGGGAGTAATACGCAGTATTTT
D: .; J: TRBJ2-4; size: .; V: TRBV5-1; CDR3: CASSRDGLLAKNIQYF; DNA: TGCGCCAGCAGCAGGGACGGCCTACTAGCCAAAAACATTCAGTACTTC
D: .; J: TRBJ1-4; size: once; V: TRBV27; CDR3: CASSLARGAEKLFF; DNA: TGTGCCAGCAGTTTAGCCAGGGGTGCGGAAAAACTGTTTTTT
D: TRBD2; J: TRBJ2-5; size: .; V: TRBV11-2; CDR3: CASSLGGGAQYF; DNA: TGTGCCAGCAGCTTAGGGGGAGGGGCCCAGTACTTC
D: TRBD1; J: TRBJ2-3; size: .; V: TRBV28; CDR3: CASSLGTGDTDTQYF; DNA: TGTGCCAGCAGCCTCGGGACAGGGGACACAGATACGCAGTATTTT
D: TRBD2; J: TRBJ2-3; size: few; V: TRBV9; CDR3: CASSEGLADTQYF; DNA: TGTGCCAGCAGCGAGGGACTAGCAGATACGCAGTATTTT
D: TRBD1; J: TRBJ1-2; size: .; V: TRBV27; CDR3: CASSPGGGYGYTF; DNA: TGTGCCAGCAGTCCAGGGGGCGGGTATGGCTACACCTTC
D: .; J: TRBJ2-5; size: .; V: TRBV27; CDR3: CASSLRTPSGASETQYF; DNA: TGTGCCAGCAGTTTACGCACGCCCTCAGGGGCGTCGGAGACCCAGTACTTC
D: .; J: TRBJ1-1; size: .; V: TRBV9; CDR3: CASSVFAENTEAFF; DNA: TGTGCCAGCAGCGTATTTGCAGAGAACACTGAAGCTTTCTTT